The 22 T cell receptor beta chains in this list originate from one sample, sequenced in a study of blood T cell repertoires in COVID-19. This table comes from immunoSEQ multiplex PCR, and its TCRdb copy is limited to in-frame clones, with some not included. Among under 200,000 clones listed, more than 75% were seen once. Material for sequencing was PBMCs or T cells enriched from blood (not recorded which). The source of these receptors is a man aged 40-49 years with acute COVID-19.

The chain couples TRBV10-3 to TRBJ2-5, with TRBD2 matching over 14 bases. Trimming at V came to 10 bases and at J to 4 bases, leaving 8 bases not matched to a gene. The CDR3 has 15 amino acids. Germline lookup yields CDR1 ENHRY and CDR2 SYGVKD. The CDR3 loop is CATRLAGGGGETQYF. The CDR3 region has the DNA TGTGCCACGAGACTAGCGGGAGGGGGGGGAGAGACCCAGTACTTC.

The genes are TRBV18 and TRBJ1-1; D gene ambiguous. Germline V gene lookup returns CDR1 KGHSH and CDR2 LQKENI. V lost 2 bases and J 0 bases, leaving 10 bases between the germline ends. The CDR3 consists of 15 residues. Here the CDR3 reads CASSPGAGLNTEAFF. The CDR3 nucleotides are TGTGCCAGCTCACCAGGCGCAGGTTTGAACACTGAAGCTTTCTTT. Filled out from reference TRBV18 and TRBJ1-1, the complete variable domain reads NAGVMQNPRHLVRRRGQEARLRCSPMKGHSHVYWYRQLPEEGLKFMVYLQKENIIDESGMPKERFSAEFPKEGPSILRIQQVVRGDSAAYFCASSPGAGLNTEAFFGQGTRLTVV.

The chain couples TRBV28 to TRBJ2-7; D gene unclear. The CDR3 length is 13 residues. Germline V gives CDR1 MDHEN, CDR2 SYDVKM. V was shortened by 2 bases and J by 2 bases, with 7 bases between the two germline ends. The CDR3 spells CASSLQLAYEQYF. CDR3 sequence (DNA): TGTGCCAGCAGTTTACAGCTAGCCTACGAGCAGTACTTC.

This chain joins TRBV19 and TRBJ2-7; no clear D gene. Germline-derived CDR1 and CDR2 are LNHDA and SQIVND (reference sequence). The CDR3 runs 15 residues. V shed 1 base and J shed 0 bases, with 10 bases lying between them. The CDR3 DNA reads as TGTGCCAGTAGTATAGCCGGAGCCCTCTCCTACGAGCAGTACTTC. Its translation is CASSIAGALSYEQYF. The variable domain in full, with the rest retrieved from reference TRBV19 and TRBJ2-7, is DGGITQSPKYLFRKEGQNVTLSCEQNLNHDAMYWYRQDPGQGLRLIYYSQIVNDFQKGDIAEGYSVSREKKESFPLTVTSAQKNPTAFYLCASSIAGALSYEQYFGPGTRLTVT.

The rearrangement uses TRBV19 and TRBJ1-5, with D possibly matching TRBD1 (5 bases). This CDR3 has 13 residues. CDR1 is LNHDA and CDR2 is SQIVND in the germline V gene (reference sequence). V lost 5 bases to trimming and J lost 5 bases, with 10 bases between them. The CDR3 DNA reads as TGTGCCAGTAGTGAGTCCAGGGATCAGCCCCAGCATTTT. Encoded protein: CASSESRDQPQHF.

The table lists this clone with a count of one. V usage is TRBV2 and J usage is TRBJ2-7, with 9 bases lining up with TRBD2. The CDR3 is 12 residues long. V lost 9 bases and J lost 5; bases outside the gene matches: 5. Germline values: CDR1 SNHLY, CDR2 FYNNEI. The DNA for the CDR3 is TGTGCCAGGAGCGGGAGGACCAACGAGCAGTACTTC. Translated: CARSGRTNEQYF.

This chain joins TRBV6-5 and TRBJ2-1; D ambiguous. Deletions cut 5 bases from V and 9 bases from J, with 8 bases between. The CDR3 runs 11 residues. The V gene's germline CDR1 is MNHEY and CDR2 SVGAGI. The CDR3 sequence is CASSLGGEQFF. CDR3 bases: TGTGCCAGCAGTCTCGGCGGTGAGCAGTTCTTC.

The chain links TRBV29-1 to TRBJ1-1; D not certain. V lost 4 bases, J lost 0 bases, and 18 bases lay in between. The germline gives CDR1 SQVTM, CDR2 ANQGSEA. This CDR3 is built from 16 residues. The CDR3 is CSVVLGLRVMNTEAFF. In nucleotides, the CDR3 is TGCAGCGTTGTGCTGGGCCTGAGGGTAATGAACACTGAAGCTTTCTTT.

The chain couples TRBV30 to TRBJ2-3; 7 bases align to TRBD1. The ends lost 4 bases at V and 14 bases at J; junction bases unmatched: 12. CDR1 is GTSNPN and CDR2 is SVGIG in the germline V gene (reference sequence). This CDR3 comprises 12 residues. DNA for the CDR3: TGTGCCTGGAATCAGGGGGACACACCTCTGTATTTT. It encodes CAWNQGDTPLYF. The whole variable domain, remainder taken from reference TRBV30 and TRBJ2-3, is SQTIHQWPATLVQPVGSPLSLECTVEGTSNPNLYWYRQAAGRGLQLLFYSVGIGQISSEVPQNLSASRPQDRQFILSSKKLLLSDSGFYLCAWNQGDTPLYFGPGTRLTVL.

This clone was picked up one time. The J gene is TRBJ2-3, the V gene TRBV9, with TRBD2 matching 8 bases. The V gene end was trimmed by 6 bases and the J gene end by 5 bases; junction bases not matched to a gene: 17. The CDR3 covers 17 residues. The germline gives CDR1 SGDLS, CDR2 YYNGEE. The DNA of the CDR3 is TGTGCCAGCACCCGAAGCGGGGGTGGCCCTTCAGGAGATACGCAGTATTTT. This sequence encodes CASTRSGGGPSGDTQYF. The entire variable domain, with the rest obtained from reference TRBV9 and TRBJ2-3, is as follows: DSGVTQTPKHLITATGQRVTLRCSPRSGDLSVYWYQQSLDQGLQFLIQYYNGEERAKGNILERFSAQQFPDLHSELNLSSLELGDSALYFCASTRSGGGPSGDTQYFGPGTRLTVL.

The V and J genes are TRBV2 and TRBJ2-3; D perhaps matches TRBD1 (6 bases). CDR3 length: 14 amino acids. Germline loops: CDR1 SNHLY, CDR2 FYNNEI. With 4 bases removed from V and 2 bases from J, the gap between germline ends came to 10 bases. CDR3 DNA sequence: TGTGCCAGCAGTGCGACAGGCCCCACAGATACGCAGTATTTT. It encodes CASSATGPTDTQYF.

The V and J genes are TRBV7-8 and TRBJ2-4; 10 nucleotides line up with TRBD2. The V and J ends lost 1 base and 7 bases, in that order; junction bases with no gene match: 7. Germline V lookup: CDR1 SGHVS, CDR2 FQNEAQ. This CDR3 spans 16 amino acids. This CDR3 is CASSLEQGLAVNIQYF. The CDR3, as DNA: TGTGCCAGCAGCTTAGAACAAGGACTAGCGGTGAACATTCAGTACTTC. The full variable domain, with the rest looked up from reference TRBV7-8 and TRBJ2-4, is GAGVSQSPRYKVAKRGQDVALRCDPISGHVSLFWYQQALGQGPEFLTYFQNEAQLDKSGLPSDRFFAERPEGSVSTLKIQRTQQEDSAVYLCASSLEQGLAVNIQYFGAGTRLSVL.

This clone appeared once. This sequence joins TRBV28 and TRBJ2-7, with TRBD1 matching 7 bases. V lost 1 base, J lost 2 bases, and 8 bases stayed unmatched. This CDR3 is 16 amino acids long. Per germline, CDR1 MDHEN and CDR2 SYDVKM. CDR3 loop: CASSLYRGTAAYEQYF. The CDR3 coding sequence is TGTGCCAGCAGTTTATATCGAGGGACAGCAGCCTACGAGCAGTACTTC.

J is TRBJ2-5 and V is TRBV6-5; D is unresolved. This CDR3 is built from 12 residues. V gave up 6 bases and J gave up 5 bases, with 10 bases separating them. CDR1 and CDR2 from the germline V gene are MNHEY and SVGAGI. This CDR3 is CASRPSVETQYF. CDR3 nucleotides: TGTGCCAGCAGGCCCAGCGTGGAGACCCAGTACTTC.

The CDR3 region is CASRWPTGELFF. The CDR3, as DNA: TGTGCCAGCAGATGGCCCACGGGGGAGCTGTTTTTT. The rearrangement links TRBV11-2 to TRBJ2-2; D not certain. There are 12 residues in the CDR3. V was pared by 6 bases and J by 8 bases, with 10 bases between. CDR1 is SGHAT, CDR2 FQNNGV, per germline.

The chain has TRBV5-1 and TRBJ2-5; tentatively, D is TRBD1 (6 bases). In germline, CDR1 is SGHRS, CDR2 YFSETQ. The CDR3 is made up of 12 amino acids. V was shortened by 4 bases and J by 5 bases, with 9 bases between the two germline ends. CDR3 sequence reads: CASSQGQETQYF. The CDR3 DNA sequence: TGCGCCAGCAGCCAGGGGCAGGAGACCCAGTACTTC.

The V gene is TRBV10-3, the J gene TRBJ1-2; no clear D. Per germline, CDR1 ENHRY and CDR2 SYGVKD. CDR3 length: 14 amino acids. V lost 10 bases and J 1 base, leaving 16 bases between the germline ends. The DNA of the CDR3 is TGTGCCAGCACCCCCAAAGAGGGTAACTATGGCTACACCTTC. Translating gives CASTPKEGNYGYTF.

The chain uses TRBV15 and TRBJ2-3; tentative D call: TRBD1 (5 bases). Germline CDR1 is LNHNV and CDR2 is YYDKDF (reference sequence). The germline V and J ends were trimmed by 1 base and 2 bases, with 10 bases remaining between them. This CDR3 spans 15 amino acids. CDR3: CATSRGRGYTDTQYF. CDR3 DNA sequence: TGTGCCACCAGCAGAGGTAGGGGATACACAGATACGCAGTATTTT.

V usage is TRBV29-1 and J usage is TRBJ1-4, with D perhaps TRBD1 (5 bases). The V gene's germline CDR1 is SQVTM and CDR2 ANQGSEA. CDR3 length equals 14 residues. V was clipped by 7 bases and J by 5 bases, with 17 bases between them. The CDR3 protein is CSARAGLGNEKLFF. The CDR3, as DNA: TGCAGCGCCAGAGCAGGGCTAGGGAATGAAAAACTGTTTTTT.

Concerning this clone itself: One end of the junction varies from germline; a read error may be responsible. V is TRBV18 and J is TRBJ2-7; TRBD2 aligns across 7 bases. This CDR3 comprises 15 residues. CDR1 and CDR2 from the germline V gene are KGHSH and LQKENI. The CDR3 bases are TGTGCCAGCTCTCCACAAGCGGGGCGGTACTACGAGCAGTACTTC. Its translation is CASSPQAGRYYEQYF.

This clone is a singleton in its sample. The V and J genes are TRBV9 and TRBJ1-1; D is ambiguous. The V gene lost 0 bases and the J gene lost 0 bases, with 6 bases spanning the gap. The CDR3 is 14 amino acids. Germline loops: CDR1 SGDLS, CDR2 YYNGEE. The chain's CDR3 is CASSVAGLNTEAFF. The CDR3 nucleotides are TGTGCCAGCAGCGTAGCGGGGTTGAACACTGAAGCTTTCTTT. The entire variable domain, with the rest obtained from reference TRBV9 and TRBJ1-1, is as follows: DSGVTQTPKHLITATGQRVTLRCSPRSGDLSVYWYQQSLDQGLQFLIQYYNGEERAKGNILERFSAQQFPDLHSELNLSSLELGDSALYFCASSVAGLNTEAFFGQGTRLTVV.

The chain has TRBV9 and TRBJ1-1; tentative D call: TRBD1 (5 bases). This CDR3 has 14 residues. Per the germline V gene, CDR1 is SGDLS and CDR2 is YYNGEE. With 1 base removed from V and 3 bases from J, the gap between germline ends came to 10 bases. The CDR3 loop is CASSVRGRDTEAFF. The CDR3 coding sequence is TGTGCCAGCAGCGTAAGAGGCAGGGACACTGAAGCTTTCTTT.